Shown below are 10 T cell receptor beta chains from a single sample sequenced in a study of cytomegalovirus exposure and HLA in healthy donors. With 60 Vbeta and 13 Jbeta primers, the PCR was carried out. This table comes from immunoSEQ multiplex PCR, and its TCRdb copy is limited to in-frame clones, with some not included. Among 150,000 to 200,000 clones, roughly 80% were seen once, and the ten largest hold around 2%. Sequencing was done on a sample of PBMCs. The receptor set was obtained from a man in his fifties in good health and CMV-seropositive.

The rearrangement links TRBV5-8 to TRBJ1-3; TRBD1 aligns across 9 bases. The J segment lost 3 bases and the V segment lost 2 bases, leaving 3 bases of the junction unmatched. The CDR3 contains 15 residues. The V gene's germline CDR1 is SGHTS and CDR2 YDEGEE. CDR3 loop: CASSLTGGGGNTIYF. For the CDR3, the DNA is TGTGCCAGCAGCTTAACAGGGGGCGGTGGAAACACCATATATTTT.

This sequence joins TRBV7-9 and TRBJ1-1, with 9 bases fitting TRBD1. J was trimmed by 1 base and V by 3 bases; bases with no gene match: 6. CDR1 SEHNR and CDR2 FQNEAQ come from the germline V gene (reference sequence). The CDR3 sequence is 16 residues long. The CDR3 reads CASSLTGGRGNTEAFF. The CDR3 DNA is TGTGCCAGCAGCTTGACAGGGGGTAGGGGGAACACTGAAGCTTTCTTT. The complete variable domain, with remaining parts taken from reference TRBV7-9 and TRBJ1-1, reads DTGVSQNPRHKITKRGQNVTFRCDPISEHNRLYWYRQTLGQGPEFLTYFQNEAQLEKSRLLSDRFSAERPKGSFSTLEIQRTEQGDSAMYLCASSLTGGRGNTEAFFGQGTRLTVV.

The rearrangement uses TRBV6-5 and TRBJ1-6, with 9 positions matching TRBD1. The germline CDR1 and CDR2 sequences are MNHEY and SVGAGI. The CDR3 sequence is 14 residues long. Unmatched junction bases numbered 6, after V lost 5 bases and J lost 10 bases. The CDR3 nucleotides are TGTGCCAGCAGTCCGACAGGGGGAAGGTCACCCCTCCACTTT. The encoded protein is CASSPTGGRSPLHF.

Regarding this clone: The sample carries other DNA sequences with the same CDR3. V gene TRBV7-6 combines with J gene TRBJ1-4; 9 bases fit TRBD1. This CDR3 contains 14 residues. Germline lookup yields CDR1 SGHVS and CDR2 FNYEAQ. The V gene end was trimmed by 4 bases and the J gene end by 8 bases; junction bases not matched to a gene: 5. CDR3 residues: CASSSGTGHEKLFF. DNA of the CDR3: TGTGCCAGCAGCTCCGGGACAGGGCACGAAAAACTGTTTTTT.

The rearrangement links TRBV15 to TRBJ2-7, with 11 bases fitting TRBD1. Losses at the gene ends were 1 base for V and 6 bases for J; bases not matched to a gene: 5. Germline CDR1 and CDR2: LNHNV and YYDKDF (reference sequence). The CDR3 length is 15 residues. CDR3 region: CATSRGGQGAVEQYF. CDR3 in DNA: TGTGCCACCAGCAGAGGAGGACAGGGGGCGGTCGAGCAGTACTTC.

This clone came up a few times. The rearrangement uses TRBV4-3 and TRBJ2-4; D perhaps matches TRBD2 (7 bases). CDR3 length equals 16 residues. V shed 0 bases and J shed 6 bases, with 15 bases lying between them. Germline V gene data show CDR1 as LGHNA and CDR2 as YSLEER. This CDR3 is CASSQDGGGGRNIQYF. The CDR3 nucleotides read TGCGCCAGCAGCCAAGATGGCGGGGGCGGAAGAAACATTCAGTACTTC.

The rearrangement joins TRBV29-1 to TRBJ2-2, with D possibly TRBD2 on 6 matching bases. V was pared by 2 bases and J by 6 bases, with 19 bases between. The CDR3 totals 16 residues. CDR1 is SQVTM and CDR2 is ANQGSEA in the germline V gene. The CDR3 DNA reads TGCAGCGTTGAAAAGCCGACGACGGGAGTCCCCGGGGAGCTGTTTTTT. Encoded protein: CSVEKPTTGVPGELFF.

This clone turned up a few times. V gene TRBV6-5 combines with J gene TRBJ1-1; 7 nucleotides align to TRBD1. CDR1 and CDR2 (germline): MNHEY, SVGAGI. Trimming took 0 bases from V and 4 from J; bases not matched to a gene: 5. This CDR3 has 15 amino acids. The DNA for the CDR3 is TGTGCCAGCAGTTACTCGACAGGGTCGGTCACTGAAGCTTTCTTT. Protein product: CASSYSTGSVTEAFF.

The CDR3 nucleotides read TGCGCCAGCAGCCAAGCAGCAGGAGGACAGTATTTT. Its protein product is CASSQAAGGQYF. The rearrangement uses TRBV4-1 and TRBJ2-3; D is possibly TRBD2 (5 bases). Between the trimmed V and J ends, which lost 1 base and 12 bases, there was a span of 11 bases. Per germline, CDR1 MGHRA and CDR2 YSYEKL. CDR3 length: 12 amino acids.

The chain is built from TRBV2 and TRBJ1-4; D may be TRBD1 (6 bases). From germline, CDR1 is SNHLY and CDR2 FYNNEI. The CDR3 is 13 amino acids. V dropped 6 bases and J dropped 5 bases, with 10 bases sitting between them. The CDR3 here is CASSGDTNEKLFF. The DNA of the CDR3 is TGTGCCAGCAGCGGGGACACGAATGAAAAACTGTTTTTT.